This T cell receptor (beta chain) originates from a study of CD8 T cells in ankylosing spondylitis. This clonotype was found many times. TCRdb redid the calling of the 5' RACE reads with MiXCR, one entry per CDR3 protein. The sample holds 37,000 or so distinct CDR3 sequences, about 17% seen once. There are 11 residues in the CDR3. From germline, CDR1 is DFQATT and CDR2 SNEGSKA (reference sequence). The V and J ends lost 5 bases and 4 bases respectively, with 6 bases between them. The TCR comes from a male donor with ankylosing spondylitis or in good health (not recorded which). The source material was blood. The chain carries TRBV20-1 and TRBJ1-5, with D possibly being TRBD1 (5 bases). CDR3 bases: TGCAGTGCTCAGGGTAATCAGCCCCAGCATTTT. Translation: CSAQGNQPQHF.